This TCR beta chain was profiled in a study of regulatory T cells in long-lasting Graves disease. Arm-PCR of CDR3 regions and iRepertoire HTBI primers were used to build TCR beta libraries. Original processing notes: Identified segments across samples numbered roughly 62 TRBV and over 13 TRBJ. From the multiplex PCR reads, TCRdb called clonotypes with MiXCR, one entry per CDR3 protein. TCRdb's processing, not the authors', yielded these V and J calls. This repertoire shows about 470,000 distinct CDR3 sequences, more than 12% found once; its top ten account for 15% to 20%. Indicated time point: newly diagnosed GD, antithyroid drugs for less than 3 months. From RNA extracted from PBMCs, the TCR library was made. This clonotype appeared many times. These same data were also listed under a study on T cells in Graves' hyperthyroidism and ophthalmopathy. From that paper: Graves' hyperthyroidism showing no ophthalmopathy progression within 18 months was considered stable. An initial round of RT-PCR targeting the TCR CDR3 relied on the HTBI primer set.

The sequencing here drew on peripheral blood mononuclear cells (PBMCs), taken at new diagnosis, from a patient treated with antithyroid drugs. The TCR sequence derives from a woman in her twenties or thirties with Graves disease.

This chain's CDR3 is CASSFWGSSTDTQYF. CDR3 bases: TGTGCCAGCAGTTTCTGGGGTTCAAGCACAGATACGCAGTATTTT. The chain couples TRBV28 to TRBJ2-3, with D unclear. Germline V lookup: CDR1 MDHEN, CDR2 SYDVKM. This CDR3 region has 15 residues. V was cut by 3 bases and J by 0 bases, with 10 bases left in between.